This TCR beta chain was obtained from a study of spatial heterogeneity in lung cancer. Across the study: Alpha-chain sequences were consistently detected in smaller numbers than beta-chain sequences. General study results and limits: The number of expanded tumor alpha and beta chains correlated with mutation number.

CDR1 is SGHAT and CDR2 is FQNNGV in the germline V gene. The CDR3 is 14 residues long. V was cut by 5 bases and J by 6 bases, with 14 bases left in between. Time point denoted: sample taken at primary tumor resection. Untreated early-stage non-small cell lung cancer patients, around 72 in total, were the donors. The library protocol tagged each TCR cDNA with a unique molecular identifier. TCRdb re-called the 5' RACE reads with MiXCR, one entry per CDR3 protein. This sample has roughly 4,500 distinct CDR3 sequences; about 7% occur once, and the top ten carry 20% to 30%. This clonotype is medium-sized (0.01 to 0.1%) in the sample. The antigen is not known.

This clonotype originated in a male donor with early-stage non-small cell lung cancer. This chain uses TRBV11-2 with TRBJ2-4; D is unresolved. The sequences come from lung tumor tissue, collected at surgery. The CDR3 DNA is TGTGCCAGCAGCCCTGTGCGGAGTACAAACATTCAGTACTTC. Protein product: CASSPVRSTNIQYF.